Detailed here is one TCR beta chain. The read gets to within 3 residues of the CDR3 end, and the germline J gene fills in the rest. Germline V gene lookup returns CDR1 DFQATT and CDR2 SNEGSKA (reference sequence). The V gene end was trimmed by 2 bases and the J gene end by 3 bases; junction bases not matched to a gene: 11. The CDR3 spans 16 residues. This entry is derived from a study of T cells in women clearing cervical HPV infection. Sequenced by immunoSEQ multiplex PCR; TCRdb stores in-frame clones only, minus some. Its listing shows about 31,000 clones. The sequence was obtained from a woman between 18 and 70 years old with a cervical HPV16 infection that either progressed to CIN3+ or cleared (not recorded which). The specimen sequenced was blood buffy coat. The J gene is TRBJ2-7, the V gene TRBV20-1; 9 bases line up with TRBD2. The sequenced part of the CDR3 DNA is TGCAGTGCTAGACTTGCGGGGGGGCCCAGGCTCTACGAG. Residues: CSARLAGGPRLYE. The full CDR3 protein reads CSARLAGGPRLYEQYF.